This T cell receptor (beta chain) was sequenced during a study of identical twins. Study-wide points: Within beta out-of-frame sequences, the excess sharing observed between twins was weaker.

This clonotype showed up just a few times. Its antigen is not known. TCRdb re-called the 5' RACE reads with MiXCR, one entry per CDR3 protein. The table includes about 530,000 distinct CDR3 sequences, approximately 20% detected once. The CDR3 has 15 amino acids. The trim removed 6 bases at V and 7 bases at J, leaving 9 bases unmatched. The same sample was also studied in work on yellow fever vaccine responses in identical twins. That publication notes: Vaccine T cell responses of twins reportedly seemed partly convergent and partly personalized.

The sequence was collected from a woman aged 18-30 years in good health. V gene TRBV12-3 or TRBV12-4 combines with J gene TRBJ2-7; 13 bases line up with TRBD2. Sequenced material: CD4+ T cells sorted from blood. The CDR3: CASRLRGLAGDEQYF. The CDR3 DNA follows: TGTGCCAGCAGATTGAGAGGACTAGCGGGAGATGAGCAGTACTTC.